The T cell receptor beta chain described here comes from a study of somatic mutations in cytotoxic T cells in rheumatoid arthritis. For the study at large: No treatment had yet been given when patient blood (around 30 ml EDTA) was drawn, right after diagnosis. Study-wide points: Of under 85 patients, seven to nine had a largest CD8+ clone that exceeded 20% of CD8+ cells. Age-dependent increases in CD8+ clonality occurred in rheumatoid arthritis patients but not in healthy controls.

As to this clone: Antigen: not known.

V was cut by 6 bases and J by 4 bases, with 24 bases left in between. Germline V gene data show CDR1 as SEHNR and CDR2 as FQNEAQ (reference sequence). CDR3 size: 18 residues. Only in-frame clones appear in the TCRdb table, and some are missing; sequencing was by immunoSEQ multiplex PCR. The sample lists about 10,000 clones; more than 75% were seen once. Once isolated by positive magnetic bead selection, the CD4+ and CD8+ cells had their purity checked by flow cytometry. The sequenced material came from CD8+ T cells sorted from blood. This TCR was recovered from an adult with rheumatoid arthritis. The rearrangement uses TRBV7-9 and TRBJ2-2; tentatively, D is TRBD1 (6 bases). The CDR3 here is CASRHRNGQGRGTGELFF. For the CDR3, the DNA is TGTGCCAGCAGACACCGTAACGGGCAGGGCAGGGGCACCGGGGAGCTGTTTTTT.